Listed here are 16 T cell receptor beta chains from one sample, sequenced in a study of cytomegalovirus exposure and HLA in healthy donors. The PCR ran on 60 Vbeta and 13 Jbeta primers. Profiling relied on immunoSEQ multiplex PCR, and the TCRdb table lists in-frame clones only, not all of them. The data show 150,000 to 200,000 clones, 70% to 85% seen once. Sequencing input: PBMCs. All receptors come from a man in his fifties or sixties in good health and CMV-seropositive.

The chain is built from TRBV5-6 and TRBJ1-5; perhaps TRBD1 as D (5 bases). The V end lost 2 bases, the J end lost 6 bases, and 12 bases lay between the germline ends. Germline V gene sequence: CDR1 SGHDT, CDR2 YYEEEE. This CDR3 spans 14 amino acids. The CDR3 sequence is CASSFSGGGQPQHF. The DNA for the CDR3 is TGTGCCAGCAGCTTTAGCGGGGGTGGTCAGCCCCAGCATTTT.

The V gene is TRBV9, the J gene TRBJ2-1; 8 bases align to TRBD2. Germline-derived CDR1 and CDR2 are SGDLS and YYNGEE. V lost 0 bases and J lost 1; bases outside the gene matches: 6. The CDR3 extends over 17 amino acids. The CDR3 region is CASSVEAGGGSYNEQFF. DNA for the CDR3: TGTGCCAGCAGCGTAGAGGCGGGAGGAGGGTCCTACAATGAGCAGTTCTTC.

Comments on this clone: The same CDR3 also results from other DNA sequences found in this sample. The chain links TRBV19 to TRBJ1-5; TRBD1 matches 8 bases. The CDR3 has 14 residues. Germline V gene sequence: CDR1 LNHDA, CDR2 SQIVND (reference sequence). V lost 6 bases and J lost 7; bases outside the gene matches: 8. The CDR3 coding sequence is TGTGCCAGTAGCCGACGACAGGGGCGACAGCCCCAGCATTTT. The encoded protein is CASSRRQGRQPQHF.

CDR3 residues: CASSASLAGGQETQYF. The CDR3 DNA follows: TGTGCCAGCAGCGCCTCACTAGCGGGGGGACAAGAGACCCAGTACTTC. The chain is built from TRBV5-4 and TRBJ2-5; TRBD2 aligns across 12 bases. The CDR3 extends over 16 amino acids. V was clipped by 4 bases and J by 2 bases; unmatched bases: 6. Germline CDR1 SGHNT, CDR2 YYREEE (reference sequence).

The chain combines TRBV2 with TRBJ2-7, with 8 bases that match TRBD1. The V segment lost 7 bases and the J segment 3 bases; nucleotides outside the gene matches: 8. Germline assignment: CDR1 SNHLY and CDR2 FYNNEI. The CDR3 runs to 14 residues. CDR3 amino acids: CASIRDRTIYEQYV. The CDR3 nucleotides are TGTGCCAGCATCAGGGACAGGACGATCTACGAGCAGTACGTC.

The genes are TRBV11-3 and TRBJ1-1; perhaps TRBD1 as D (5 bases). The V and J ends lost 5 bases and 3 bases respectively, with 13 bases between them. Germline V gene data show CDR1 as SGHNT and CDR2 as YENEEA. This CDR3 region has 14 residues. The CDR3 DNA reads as TGTGCCAGCAGCGGAAGGGGTAGGGACACTGAAGCTTTCTTT. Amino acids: CASSGRGRDTEAFF.

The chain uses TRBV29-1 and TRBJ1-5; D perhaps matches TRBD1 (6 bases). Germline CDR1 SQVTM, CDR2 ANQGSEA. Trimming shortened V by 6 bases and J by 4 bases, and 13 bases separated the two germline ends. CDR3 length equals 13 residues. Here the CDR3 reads CSVSRDTNQPQHF. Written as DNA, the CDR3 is TGCAGCGTCTCCCGGGACACAAATCAGCCCCAGCATTTT.

CDR3 in DNA: TGTGCCAGCTCGGTAGGGGGGGCAAATAGCAATCAGCCCCAGCATTTT. It codes for CASSVGGANSNQPQHF. The genes are TRBV18 and TRBJ1-5, with D tentatively TRBD1 (6 bases). CDR1 is KGHSH and CDR2 is LQKENI in the germline V gene. The CDR3 is 16 amino acids. V lost 6 bases and J lost 0, with 15 bases in between.

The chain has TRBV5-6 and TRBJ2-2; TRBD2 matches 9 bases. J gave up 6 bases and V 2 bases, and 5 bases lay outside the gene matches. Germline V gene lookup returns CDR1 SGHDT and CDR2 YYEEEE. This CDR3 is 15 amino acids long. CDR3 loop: CASSLGGRVSGELFF. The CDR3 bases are TGTGCCAGCAGCTTAGGCGGGAGGGTCTCCGGGGAGCTGTTTTTT.

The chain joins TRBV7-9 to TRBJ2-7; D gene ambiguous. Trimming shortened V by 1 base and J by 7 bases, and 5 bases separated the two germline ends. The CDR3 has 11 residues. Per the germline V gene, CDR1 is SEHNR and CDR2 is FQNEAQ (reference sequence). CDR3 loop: CASSLELEQYF. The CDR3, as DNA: TGTGCCAGCAGCTTAGAGCTTGAGCAGTACTTC.

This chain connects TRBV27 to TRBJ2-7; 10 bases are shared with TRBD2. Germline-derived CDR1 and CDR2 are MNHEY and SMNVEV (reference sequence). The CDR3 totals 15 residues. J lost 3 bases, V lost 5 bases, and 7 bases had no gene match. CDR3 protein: CASSTIAGGIYEQYF. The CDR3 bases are TGTGCCAGCAGTACTATAGCGGGGGGCATCTACGAGCAGTACTTC.

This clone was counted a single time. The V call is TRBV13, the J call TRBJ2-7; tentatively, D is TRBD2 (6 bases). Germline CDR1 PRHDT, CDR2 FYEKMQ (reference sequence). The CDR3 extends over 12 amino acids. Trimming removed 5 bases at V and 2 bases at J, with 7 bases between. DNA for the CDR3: TGTGCCAGCAGCCGCGGGGCCTACGAGCAGTACTTC. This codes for CASSRGAYEQYF. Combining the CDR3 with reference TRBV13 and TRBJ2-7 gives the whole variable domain AAGVIQSPRHLIKEKRETATLKCYPIPRHDTVYWYQQGPGQDPQFLISFYEKMQSDKGSIPDRFSAQQFSDYHSELNMSSLELGDSALYFCASSRGAYEQYFGPGTRLTVT.

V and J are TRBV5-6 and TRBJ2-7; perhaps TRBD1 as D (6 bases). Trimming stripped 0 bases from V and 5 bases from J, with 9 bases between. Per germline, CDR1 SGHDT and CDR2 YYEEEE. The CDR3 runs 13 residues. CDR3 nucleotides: TGTGCCAGCAGCTTGGTTCAGGGGAACGAGCAGTACTTC. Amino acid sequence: CASSLVQGNEQYF.

The CDR3 DNA reads as TGCGCCAGCAGCTTGGCCTCGGCGGCAAAGAACACTGAAGCTTTCTTT. The encoded protein is CASSLASAAKNTEAFF. The chain combines TRBV5-1 with TRBJ1-1; D is unresolved. The CDR3 consists of 16 residues. Germline loops: CDR1 SGHRS, CDR2 YFSETQ. The V end was cut by 0 bases, the J end by 1 base, with 13 bases between.

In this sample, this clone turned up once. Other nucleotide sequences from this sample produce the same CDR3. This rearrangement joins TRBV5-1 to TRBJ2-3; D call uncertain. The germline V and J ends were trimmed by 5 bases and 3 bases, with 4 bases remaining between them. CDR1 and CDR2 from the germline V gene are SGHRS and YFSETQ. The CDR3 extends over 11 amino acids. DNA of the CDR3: TGCGCCAGCAGTTCTACAGATACGCAGTATTTT. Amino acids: CASSSTDTQYF.

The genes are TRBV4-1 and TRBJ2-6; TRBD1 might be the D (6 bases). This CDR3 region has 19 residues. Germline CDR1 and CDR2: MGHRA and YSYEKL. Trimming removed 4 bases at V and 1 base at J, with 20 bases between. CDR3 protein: CASSPIPTGITSGANVLTF. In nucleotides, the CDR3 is TGCGCCAGCAGCCCGATCCCCACAGGGATCACTTCTGGGGCCAACGTCCTGACTTTC.